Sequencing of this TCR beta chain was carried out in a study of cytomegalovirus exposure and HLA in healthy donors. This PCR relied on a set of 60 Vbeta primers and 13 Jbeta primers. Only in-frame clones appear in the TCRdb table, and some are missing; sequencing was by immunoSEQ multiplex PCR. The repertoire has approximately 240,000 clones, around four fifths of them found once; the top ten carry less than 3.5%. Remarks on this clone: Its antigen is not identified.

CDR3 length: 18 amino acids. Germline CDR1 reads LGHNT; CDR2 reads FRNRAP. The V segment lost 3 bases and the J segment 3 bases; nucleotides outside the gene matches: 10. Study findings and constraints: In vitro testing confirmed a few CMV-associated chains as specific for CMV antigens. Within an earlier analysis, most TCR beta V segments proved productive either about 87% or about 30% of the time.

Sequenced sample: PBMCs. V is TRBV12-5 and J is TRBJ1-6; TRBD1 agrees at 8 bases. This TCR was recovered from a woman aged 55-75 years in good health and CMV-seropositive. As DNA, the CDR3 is TGTGCTAGTGGTTTCATCACGGACAGGGCCATCTATAATTCACCCCTCCACTTT. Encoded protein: CASGFITDRAIYNSPLHF. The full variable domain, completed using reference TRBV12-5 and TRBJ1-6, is DARVTQTPRHKVTEMGQEVTMRCQPILGHNTVFWYRQTMMQGLELLAYFRNRAPLDDSGMPKDRFSAEMPDATLATLKIQPSEPRDSAVYFCASGFITDRAIYNSPLHFGNGTRLTVT.